This is a list of T cell receptor beta chains from one sample in a study of technical replicates of blood from a few donors. Assay: immunoSEQ multiplex PCR; the TCRdb copy retains only in-frame clones and omits some. The table records roughly 62,000 clones, around 92% of them present only once. Sequenced sample: PBMCs. Receptors originate from a human donor in good health. Some clones in this sample may be carry-over from other donors' samples. Each CDR3 is given with its conserved first and last residue. Each record gives: J gene, D gene, clone size, CDR3 length, V gene, CDR3 DNA, CDR3 protein. A D gene is named only where the DNA matches it firmly. Some rows have no size entry. The others give once, few or many, or a class for an expanded clone.

j_gene: TRBJ2-7; d_gene: TRBD1; abundance: NA; len: 12; v_gene: TRBV30; CDR3nt: TGTGCCTGGGGACAGGGTCCCTACGAGCAGTACTTC; CDR3aa: CAWGQGPYEQYF
j_gene: TRBJ2-7; d_gene: NA; abundance: NA; len: 18; v_gene: TRBV11-3; CDR3nt: TGTGCCAGCAGCTACTTACCCCAGGCCCCATCGGGGGACTACGAGCAGTACTTC; CDR3aa: CASSYLPQAPSGDYEQYF
j_gene: TRBJ1-1; d_gene: NA; abundance: few; len: 16; v_gene: TRBV5-3; CDR3nt: TGTGCCAGAAGCCCCAAGGCGTGGAGGAGTCTCACTGAAGCTTTCTTT; CDR3aa: CARSPKAWRSLTEAFF
j_gene: TRBJ2-3; d_gene: NA; abundance: NA; len: 15; v_gene: TRBV9; CDR3nt: TGTGCCAGCAGCCTTCAGGACAGTAGCACAGATACGCAGTATTTT; CDR3aa: CASSLQDSSTDTQYF
j_gene: TRBJ2-3; d_gene: NA; abundance: NA; len: 17; v_gene: TRBV9; CDR3nt: TGTGCCAGCAGCGTAGGGTGGGGAGCGGAAGGTAGAGATACGCAGTATTTT; CDR3aa: CASSVGWGAEGRDTQYF
j_gene: TRBJ2-7; d_gene: TRBD1; abundance: NA; len: 15; v_gene: TRBV6-5; CDR3nt: TGTGCCAGCAGTTACGACCACAGGGGGCCTTACGAGCAGTACTTC; CDR3aa: CASSYDHRGPYEQYF
j_gene: TRBJ2-2; d_gene: TRBD2; abundance: NA; len: 18; v_gene: TRBV18; CDR3nt: TGTGCCAGCTCACCACCGGGACTAGCGGGGGGAATCACCGGGGAGCTGTTTTTT; CDR3aa: CASSPPGLAGGITGELFF
j_gene: TRBJ1-1; d_gene: NA; abundance: NA; len: 16; v_gene: TRBV4-1; CDR3nt: TGCGCCAGCAGCCATCCTCCGGGACTCATGTCCACTGAAGCTTTCTTT; CDR3aa: CASSHPPGLMSTEAFF
j_gene: TRBJ1-3; d_gene: TRBD1; abundance: NA; len: 16; v_gene: TRBV7-6; CDR3nt: TGTGCCAGCAGCACTCGACAGGGGCCGATTGGAAACACCATATATTTT; CDR3aa: CASSTRQGPIGNTIYF
j_gene: TRBJ1-5; d_gene: TRBD1; abundance: NA; len: 17; v_gene: TRBV10-3; CDR3nt: TGTGCCATCAGTGAGTCCGGGACAGGGGAGGGCAATCAGCCCCAGCATTTT; CDR3aa: CAISESGTGEGNQPQHF
j_gene: TRBJ2-5; d_gene: TRBD1; abundance: once; len: 15; v_gene: TRBV6-5; CDR3nt: TGTGCCAGCAGTCCCCACGGGACAGGTCAAGAGACCCAGTACTTC; CDR3aa: CASSPHGTGQETQYF
j_gene: TRBJ2-2; d_gene: NA; abundance: NA; len: 15; v_gene: TRBV4-2; CDR3nt: TGTGCCAGCAGCCAAGAGGGACTGAACACCGGGGAGCTGTTTTTT; CDR3aa: CASSQEGLNTGELFF
j_gene: TRBJ2-5; d_gene: TRBD2; abundance: NA; len: 16; v_gene: TRBV5-1; CDR3nt: TGCGCCAGCAGCTTGGAGCCACTAGCGGGAGAAGAGACCCAGTACTTC; CDR3aa: CASSLEPLAGEETQYF
j_gene: TRBJ1-1; d_gene: NA; abundance: few; len: 13; v_gene: TRBV7-3; CDR3nt: TGTGCCAGCAGCTTCCGTATGAACACTGAAGCTTTCTTT; CDR3aa: CASSFRMNTEAFF
j_gene: TRBJ1-2; d_gene: NA; abundance: NA; len: 13; v_gene: TRBV27; CDR3nt: TGTGCCAGCAGTCCCCGCGGGCGGTATGGCTACACCTTC; CDR3aa: CASSPRGRYGYTF
j_gene: TRBJ2-1; d_gene: TRBD1; abundance: NA; len: 12; v_gene: TRBV7-3; CDR3nt: TGTGCCAGCAGCGCTACACAGGGGGAGCAGTTCTTC; CDR3aa: CASSATQGEQFF
j_gene: TRBJ1-1; d_gene: NA; abundance: NA; len: 12; v_gene: TRBV2; CDR3nt: TGTGCCAGTAGAAGAGGGAACACTGAAGCTTTCTTT; CDR3aa: CASRRGNTEAFF
j_gene: TRBJ2-5; d_gene: TRBD2; abundance: NA; len: 14; v_gene: TRBV9; CDR3nt: TGTGCCAGCAACAACGGGGGGGCCGTGAAGACCCAGTACTTC; CDR3aa: CASNNGGAVKTQYF
j_gene: TRBJ1-2; d_gene: NA; abundance: NA; len: 15; v_gene: TRBV4-1; CDR3nt: TGCGCCAGCAGCCAAGGCCCCCTCGGAGTCTATGGCTACACCTTC; CDR3aa: CASSQGPLGVYGYTF
j_gene: TRBJ1-4; d_gene: NA; abundance: NA; len: 15; v_gene: TRBV6-5; CDR3nt: TGTGCCAGCAGTCCACGGGACACTGCCAATGAAAAACTGTTTTTT; CDR3aa: CASSPRDTANEKLFF
j_gene: TRBJ1-6; d_gene: TRBD1; abundance: NA; len: 14; v_gene: TRBV7-2; CDR3nt: TGTGCCAGCAGCTTAGAAGGGGGCGGTTCACCCCTCCACTTT; CDR3aa: CASSLEGGGSPLHF
j_gene: TRBJ1-5; d_gene: NA; abundance: once; len: 15; v_gene: TRBV6-5; CDR3nt: TGTGCCAGCAGGCGGGGAGGGCTAAGCAATCAGCCCCAGCATTTT; CDR3aa: CASRRGGLSNQPQHF